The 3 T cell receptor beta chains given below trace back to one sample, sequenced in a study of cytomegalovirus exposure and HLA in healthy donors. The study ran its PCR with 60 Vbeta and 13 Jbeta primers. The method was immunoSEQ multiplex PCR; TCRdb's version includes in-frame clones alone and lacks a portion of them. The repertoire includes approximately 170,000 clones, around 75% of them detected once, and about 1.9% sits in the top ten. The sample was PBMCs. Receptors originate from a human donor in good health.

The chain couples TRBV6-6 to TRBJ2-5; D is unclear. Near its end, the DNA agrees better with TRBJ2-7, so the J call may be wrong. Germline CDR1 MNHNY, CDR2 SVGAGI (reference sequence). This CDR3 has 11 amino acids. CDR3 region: CASSSRYEQYF. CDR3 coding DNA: TGTGCCAGCAGTTCTCGATACGAGCAGTACTTC.

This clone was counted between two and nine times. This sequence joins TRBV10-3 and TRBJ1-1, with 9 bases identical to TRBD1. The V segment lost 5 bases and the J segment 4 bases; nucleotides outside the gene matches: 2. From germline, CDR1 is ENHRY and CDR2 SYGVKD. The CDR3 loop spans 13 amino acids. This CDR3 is CAISSTGGTEAFF. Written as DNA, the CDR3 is TGTGCCATCAGTTCGACAGGGGGCACTGAAGCTTTCTTT.

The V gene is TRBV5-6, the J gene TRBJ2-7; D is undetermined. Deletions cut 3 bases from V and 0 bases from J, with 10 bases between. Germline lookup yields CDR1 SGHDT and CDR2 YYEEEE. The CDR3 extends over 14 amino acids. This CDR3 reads CASSSTRSSYEQYF. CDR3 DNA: TGTGCCAGCAGCTCGACACGTAGCTCCTACGAGCAGTACTTC.